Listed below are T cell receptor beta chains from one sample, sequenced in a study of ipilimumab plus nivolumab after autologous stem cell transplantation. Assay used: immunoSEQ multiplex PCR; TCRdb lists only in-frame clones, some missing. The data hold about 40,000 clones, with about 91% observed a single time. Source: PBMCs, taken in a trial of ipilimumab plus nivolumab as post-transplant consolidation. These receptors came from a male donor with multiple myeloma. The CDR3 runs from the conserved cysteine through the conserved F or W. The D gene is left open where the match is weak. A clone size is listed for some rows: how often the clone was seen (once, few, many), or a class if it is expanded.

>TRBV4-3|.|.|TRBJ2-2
TGCGCCAGCAGCCCCCACCGGGCGAACACCGGGGAGCTGTTTTTT
CASSPHRANTGELFF
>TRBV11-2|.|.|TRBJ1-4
TGTGCCAGCAGCTTAGTAGGGGCGGGCGGTGAAAAACTGTTTTTT
CASSLVGAGGEKLFF
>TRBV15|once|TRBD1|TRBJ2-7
TGTGCCACCAGCAGAACGCCCGGGACAGGGTATCACGAGCAGTACTTC
CATSRTPGTGYHEQYF
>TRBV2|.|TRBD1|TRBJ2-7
TGTGCCAGCAGTAGTAGGCAGGGGGCCTACGAGCAGTACTTC
CASSSRQGAYEQYF
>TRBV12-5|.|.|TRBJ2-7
TGTGCTAGTGGTTTGGTTCCTAGGGACGAGCAGTACTTC
CASGLVPRDEQYF
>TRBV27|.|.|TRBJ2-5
TGTGCCAGCAGTTTAAGCCCTAGCGTAAAAGAGACCCAGTACTTC
CASSLSPSVKETQYF
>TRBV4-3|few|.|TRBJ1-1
TGCGCCAGCAGCCGCCTAGTAACAACTAACACTGAAGCTTTCTTT
CASSRLVTTNTEAFF
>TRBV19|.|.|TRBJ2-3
TGTGCCAGTAGTATTTCTCAGGGCACAGATACGCAGTATTTT
CASSISQGTDTQYF
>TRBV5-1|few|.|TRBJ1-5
TGCGCCAGCAGCTTGCACAGCAATCAGCCCCAGCATTTT
CASSLHSNQPQHF
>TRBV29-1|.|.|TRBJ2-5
TGCAGCGTTAACCCTCTCGGAGAGACCCAGTACTTC
CSVNPLGETQYF
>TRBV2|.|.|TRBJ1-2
TGTGCCAGCAGTGAAGCGCCGATTAACTATGGCTACACCTTC
CASSEAPINYGYTF
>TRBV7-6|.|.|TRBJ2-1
TGTGCCAGCAGCTTAGGTCTGGAGGAGCAGTTCTTC
CASSLGLEEQFF
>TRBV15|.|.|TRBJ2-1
TGTGCCACCAGCAGAGATTTTGCGGGGATGTACAATGAGCAGTTCTTC
CATSRDFAGMYNEQFF
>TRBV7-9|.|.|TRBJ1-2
TGTGCCAGCAGCTTAGACGGGGTCAGCCACTATGGCTACACCTTC
CASSLDGVSHYGYTF
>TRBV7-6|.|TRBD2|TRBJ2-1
TGTGCCAGCAGCGAAAGACTAGCGGTAAGCTCCTACAATGAGCAGTTCTTC
CASSERLAVSSYNEQFF
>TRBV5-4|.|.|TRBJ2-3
TGTGCCAGCAGCTTGCTATTCGGCTCCACAGATACGCAGTATTTT
CASSLLFGSTDTQYF